This T cell receptor (beta chain) was sequenced in a study of early T cells in non-severe SARS-CoV-2 infection. There are a few counts of this clonotype. The ends were cut back, 5 bases at V and 7 bases at J, with 18 bases in the middle. The CDR3 runs 15 residues. CDR1 and CDR2 from the germline V gene are SGHTA and FQGTGA. TCRdb used MiXCR to reprocess the 5' RACE reads, holding one entry per CDR3 protein. The sample lists some 66,000 distinct CDR3 sequences, roughly 10% occurring once. The chain is built from TRBV7-3 and TRBJ2-1, with D perhaps given as TRBD1 or TRBD2 (6 bases each). Sequencing was done on a sample of whole blood. The sequence was collected from an adult who was a healthcare worker with PCR-confirmed SARS-CoV-2 infection or an uninfected control (not recorded which). This CDR3 is CASSQTPGARNEQFF. DNA of the CDR3: TGTGCCAGCAGCCAGACTCCGGGGGCGCGGAATGAGCAGTTCTTC.